Each of the 23 T cell receptor beta chains below was sequenced from the same sample in a study of blood T cell repertoires in COVID-19. Only in-frame clones appear in the TCRdb table, and some are missing; sequencing was by immunoSEQ multiplex PCR. The sample holds over 50,000 clones, 88% seen once. Sequences were obtained from peripheral blood. These receptors all come from a man aged 50-59 years with active COVID-19.

V and J are TRBV5-1 and TRBJ1-1, with D perhaps matching TRBD1 (5 bases). Germline CDR1 is SGHRS and CDR2 is YFSETQ. The V and J ends lost 2 bases and 4 bases respectively, with 9 bases between them. CDR3 length: 13 amino acids. Written as DNA, the CDR3 is TGCGCCAGCAGCTTCGGGGGTGGCACTGAAGCTTTCTTT. This codes for CASSFGGGTEAFF.

The rearrangement joins TRBV15 to TRBJ1-2, with D unresolved. This CDR3 comprises 12 residues. V was clipped by 0 bases and J by 7 bases, with 6 bases between them. Germline CDR1 LNHNV, CDR2 YYDKDF (reference sequence). Here the CDR3 DNA reads TGTGCCACCAGCAGAGATATCGGTGGCTACACCTTC. This gives the protein CATSRDIGGYTF.

This sequence joins TRBV29-1 and TRBJ1-1; unclear D gene. CDR3 length: 12 amino acids. Deletions cut 4 bases from V and 1 base from J, with 7 bases between. CDR1 and CDR2 from the germline V gene are SQVTM and ANQGSEA. CDR3 DNA: TGCAGCGTTGTATCGTCGAACACTGAAGCTTTCTTT. Its protein product is CSVVSSNTEAFF.

This chain joins TRBV24-1 and TRBJ2-1; the match to TRBD2 covers 7 bases. The CDR3 extends over 16 amino acids. After removal of 3 bases from V and 7 bases from J, the junction contained 11 bases not matched to a gene. Germline V gene lookup returns CDR1 KGHDR and CDR2 SFDVKD. CDR3 sequence reads: CATSDKYSGVGNEQFF. CDR3 in DNA: TGTGCCACCAGTGATAAATACAGCGGGGTGGGTAATGAGCAGTTCTTC.

The V call is TRBV7-8, the J call TRBJ2-1; 9 bases agree with TRBD2. Germline V lookup: CDR1 SGHVS, CDR2 FQNEAQ. V gave up 4 bases and J gave up 8 bases; unmatched junction bases: 9. The CDR3 is 15 residues long. This chain's CDR3 is CASSSPRTSVYEQFF. The DNA for the CDR3 is TGTGCCAGCAGCTCCCCCCGGACTAGCGTCTATGAGCAGTTCTTC.

This clone was detected only a few times. The rearrangement joins TRBV3-1 (or the pseudogene TRBV3-2) to TRBJ2-3; 7 nucleotides agree with TRBD2. This CDR3 is 16 amino acids long. Per the germline V gene, CDR1 is LGHDT and CDR2 is YNNKEL (reference sequence). J gave up 1 base and V 4 bases, and 8 bases lay outside the gene matches. The CDR3 protein is CASSLGGGRGTDTQYF. The DNA for the CDR3 is TGTGCCAGCAGCCTGGGGGGGGGTAGGGGCACAGATACGCAGTATTTT.

J is TRBJ1-1 and V is TRBV27; TRBD1 aligns across 10 bases. V was clipped by 7 bases and J by 2 bases; unmatched bases: 7. CDR3 size: 15 residues. CDR1 MNHEY and CDR2 SMNVEV come from the germline V gene (reference sequence). The CDR3 is CASTPLTGGNTEAFF. The DNA for the CDR3 is TGTGCCAGCACCCCACTGACAGGGGGCAACACTGAAGCTTTCTTT.

J is TRBJ2-1 and V is TRBV10-3, with 12 positions matching TRBD2. The CDR3 is 13 residues long. The ends lost 5 bases at V and 9 bases at J; junction bases unmatched: 2. Germline CDR1 ENHRY, CDR2 SYGVKD. CDR3 region: CAISLAGGLEQFF. The DNA of the CDR3 is TGTGCCATCAGTCTAGCGGGGGGGCTTGAGCAGTTCTTC.

This clone was counted a single time. This chain links TRBV11-3 with TRBJ2-3, with TRBD2 matching over 11 bases. This CDR3 comprises 16 residues. CDR1 is SGHNT, CDR2 YENEEA, per germline. Unmatched junction bases numbered 10, after V lost 5 bases and J lost 6 bases. The CDR3: CASSQTLAGGLDTQYF. The CDR3 nucleotides read TGTGCCAGCAGCCAGACCCTAGCGGGGGGTTTGGATACGCAGTATTTT.

The rearrangement links TRBV2 to TRBJ2-6; TRBD2 is a possible D gene (6 bases). The V and J ends lost 6 bases and 1 base respectively, with 10 bases between them. The germline CDR1 and CDR2 sequences are SNHLY and FYNNEI. The length of the CDR3 is 15 residues. This chain's CDR3 is CASSGGVSGANVLTF. In DNA, the CDR3 is TGTGCCAGCAGCGGGGGAGTTTCTGGGGCCAACGTCCTGACTTTC.

The chain links TRBV27 to TRBJ2-7; TRBD2 matches at 11 bases. The V gene end was trimmed by 0 bases and the J gene end by 6 bases; junction bases not matched to a gene: 7. Germline V gene sequence: CDR1 MNHEY, CDR2 SMNVEV (reference sequence). This CDR3 region has 16 residues. DNA of the CDR3: TGTGCCAGCAGTTTATCACAAAGACTAGCGGGACCCGAGCAGTACTTC. It codes for CASSLSQRLAGPEQYF.

The chain links TRBV12-5 to TRBJ2-1; 12 bases fit TRBD1. The CDR3 consists of 16 residues. Germline V CDR1 and CDR2: LGHNT, FRNRAP. Unmatched junction bases numbered 9, after V lost 5 bases and J lost 7 bases. CDR3 residues: CASGPPGTGGENEQFF. The CDR3 DNA reads as TGTGCTAGTGGTCCCCCCGGGACAGGGGGCGAGAATGAGCAGTTCTTC. Filled out from reference TRBV12-5 and TRBJ2-1, the complete variable domain reads DARVTQTPRHKVTEMGQEVTMRCQPILGHNTVFWYRQTMMQGLELLAYFRNRAPLDDSGMPKDRFSAEMPDATLATLKIQPSEPRDSAVYFCASGPPGTGGENEQFFGPGTRLTVL.

This clone was found a few times. This chain joins TRBV5-1 and TRBJ1-1, with 9 bases matching TRBD1. The CDR3 spans 16 residues. The V gene end was trimmed by 4 bases and the J gene end by 1 base; junction bases not matched to a gene: 8. Germline assignment: CDR1 SGHRS and CDR2 YFSETQ. CDR3 nucleotide sequence: TGCGCCAGCAGCGTCCTCGGACAGGGGCGGAACACTGAAGCTTTCTTT. This codes for CASSVLGQGRNTEAFF.

This clone was observed a few times. J is TRBJ2-1 and V is TRBV11-3; TRBD2 might be the D (7 bases). CDR1 and CDR2 from the germline V gene are SGHNT and YENEEA. V was cut by 5 bases and J by 6 bases, with 14 bases left in between. This CDR3 is 14 amino acids long. The CDR3 DNA reads as TGTGCCAGCAGCGCGGGGGCTAGCGTCAATGAGCAGTTCTTC. Protein sequence: CASSAGASVNEQFF. Full variable domain (outside the CDR3, taken from reference TRBV11-3 and TRBJ2-1): EAGVVQSPRYKIIEKKQPVAFWCNPISGHNTLYWYLQNLGQGPELLIRYENEEAVDDSQLPKDRFSAERLKGVDSTLKIQPAELGDSAVYLCASSAGASVNEQFFGPGTRLTVL.

The V gene is TRBV7-2, the J gene TRBJ1-2; the D is unclear. The CDR3 is made up of 13 amino acids. Trimming shortened V by 2 bases and J by 9 bases, and 13 bases separated the two germline ends. The germline gives CDR1 SGHTA, CDR2 FQGNSA. CDR3 protein: CASSLKSEVSYTF. In DNA form, the CDR3 reads TGTGCCAGCAGCTTAAAAAGTGAGGTTAGCTACACCTTC.

The genes are TRBV5-1 and TRBJ2-5; 11 bases agree with TRBD2. The end of the DNA fits TRBJ2-7 better, so the J call may be wrong. CDR3 length: 15 amino acids. Looked up from germline, CDR1 is SGHRS and CDR2 is YFSETQ. The CDR3 here is CASSFSSGGTYEQYF. The CDR3 nucleotides are TGCGCCAGCAGCTTTTCTAGCGGGGGGACCTACGAGCAGTACTTC.

The chain links TRBV7-2 to TRBJ1-1; D gene unclear. Trimming took off 3 bases at V and 7 bases at J, with 18 bases between the two ends. From germline, CDR1 is SGHTA and CDR2 FQGNSA. The CDR3 loop spans 15 amino acids. The CDR3 loop reads CASSFRPGSAGEAFF. CDR3 bases: TGTGCCAGCAGCTTCCGACCCGGGAGTGCGGGTGAAGCTTTCTTT.

The chain recombines TRBV19 with TRBJ1-4; 11 bases line up with TRBD1. Germline V gene sequence: CDR1 LNHDA, CDR2 SQIVND (reference sequence). This CDR3 is built from 14 residues. The V and J ends lost 8 bases and 10 bases, in that order; junction bases with no gene match: 9. The CDR3, as DNA: TGTGCCAGTGGATCGGGGACAGGGGGACGAAAACTGTTTTTT. Translated: CASGSGTGGRKLFF.

Only a few counts were recorded for this clone. The rearrangement joins TRBV25-1 to TRBJ1-1; D is uncertain. V was trimmed by 5 bases and J by 3 bases, leaving 7 bases between them. Germline V CDR1 and CDR2: MGHDK, SYGVNS. The CDR3 spans 12 residues. The CDR3 loop is CASSTDYTEAFF. The CDR3 region has the DNA TGTGCCAGCAGTACAGATTACACTGAAGCTTTCTTT.

This clone has only a few counts. The chain uses TRBV29-1 and TRBJ2-1; 13 bases agree with TRBD2. CDR3 length equals 15 residues. The germline V gene encodes CDR1 SQVTM and CDR2 ANQGSEA. Trimming at V came to 6 bases and at J to 9 bases, leaving 11 bases not matched to a gene. CDR3 sequence reads: CSVAMTSGGYGEQFF. CDR3 DNA: TGCAGCGTCGCCATGACTAGCGGGGGGTATGGTGAGCAGTTCTTC.

The rearrangement links TRBV23-1 to TRBJ1-2; 7 nucleotides line up with TRBD1. TRBV23-1 is an ORF, with its function uncertain. J was trimmed by 2 bases and V by 0 bases; bases with no gene match: 9. This CDR3 region has 17 residues. CDR3 DNA sequence: TGCGCCAGCAGTCAATCGAATCACAGGGGACCCAACTATGGCTACACCTTC. Protein: CASSQSNHRGPNYGYTF.

This rearrangement joins TRBV5-1 to TRBJ1-1; unclear D gene. Germline CDR1 SGHRS, CDR2 YFSETQ. CDR3 length: 13 residues. The V and J ends lost 4 bases and 4 bases respectively, with 11 bases between them. In DNA, the CDR3 is TGCGCCAGCAGCACCCGGGAGGGCACTGAAGCTTTCTTT. Its translation is CASSTREGTEAFF.

The gene calls are TRBV5-1 and TRBJ2-7, with 11 bases identical to TRBD1. The V gene's germline CDR1 is SGHRS and CDR2 YFSETQ. The CDR3 extends over 14 amino acids. V trimming: 4 bases; J trimming: 5 bases; junction bases outside the gene matches: 5. CDR3 loop: CASSIGQGANEQYF. The CDR3 DNA is TGCGCCAGCAGCATAGGACAGGGGGCAAACGAGCAGTACTTC. The full variable domain, rest sourced from reference TRBV5-1 and TRBJ2-7, is KAGVTQTPRYLIKTRGQQVTLSCSPISGHRSVSWYQQTPGQGLQFLFEYFSETQRNKGNFPGRFSGRQFSNSRSEMNVSTLELGDSALYLCASSIGQGANEQYFGPGTRLTVT.